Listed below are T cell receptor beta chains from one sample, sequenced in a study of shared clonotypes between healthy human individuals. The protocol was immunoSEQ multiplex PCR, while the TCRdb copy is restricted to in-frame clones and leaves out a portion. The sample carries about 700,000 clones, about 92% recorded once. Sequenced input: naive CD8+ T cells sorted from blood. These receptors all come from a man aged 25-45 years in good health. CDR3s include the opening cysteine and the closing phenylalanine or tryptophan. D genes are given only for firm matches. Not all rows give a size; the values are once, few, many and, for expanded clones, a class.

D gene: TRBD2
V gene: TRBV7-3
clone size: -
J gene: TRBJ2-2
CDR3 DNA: TGTGCCAGCAGCTTAAGACTAGCGGGAGAAGGGGGCACCGGGGAGCTGTTTTTT
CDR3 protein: CASSLRLAGEGGTGELFF

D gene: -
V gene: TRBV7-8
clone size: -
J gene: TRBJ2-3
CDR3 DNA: TGTGCCAGCAGCGCGCGTAGCGGCGGTACCACAGATACGCAGTATTTT
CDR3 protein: CASSARSGGTTDTQYF

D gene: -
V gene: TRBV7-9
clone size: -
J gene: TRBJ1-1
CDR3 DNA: TGTGCCAGCAGCCAGGTGGCAGGGGTGACTGAAGCTTTCTTT
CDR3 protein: CASSQVAGVTEAFF

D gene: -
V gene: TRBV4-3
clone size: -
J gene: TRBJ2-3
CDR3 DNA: TGCGCCAGCAGCCGCCGGGACGGAATCTCAGATACGCAGTATTTT
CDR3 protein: CASSRRDGISDTQYF

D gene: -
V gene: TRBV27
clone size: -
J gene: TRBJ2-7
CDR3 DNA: TGTGCCAGCAGTTCCCAAGACCAGTACGAGCAGTACTTC
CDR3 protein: CASSSQDQYEQYF

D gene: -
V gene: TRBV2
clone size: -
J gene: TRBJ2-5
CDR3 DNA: TGTGCCAGCGGGCACGCAGAGGTGCAAGAGACCCAGTACTTC
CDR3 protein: CASGHAEVQETQYF

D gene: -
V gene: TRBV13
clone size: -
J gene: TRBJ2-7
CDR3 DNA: TGTGCCAGCAGCTTGAAAGGTTCAGGCTCCTACGAGCAGTACTTC
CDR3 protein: CASSLKGSGSYEQYF

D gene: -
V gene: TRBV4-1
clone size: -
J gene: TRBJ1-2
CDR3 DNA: TGCGCCAGCAGCCAAGACGCCGATAACTATGGCTACACCTTC
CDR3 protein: CASSQDADNYGYTF

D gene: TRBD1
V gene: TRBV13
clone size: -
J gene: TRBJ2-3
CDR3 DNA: TGTGCCAGCAGCTCAGGACAGGGCCCAACAGATACGCAGTATTTT
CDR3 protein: CASSSGQGPTDTQYF

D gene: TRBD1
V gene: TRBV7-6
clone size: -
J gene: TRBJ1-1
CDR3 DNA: TGTGCCAGCAGCGCCACAGGGGAAACAGCTGAAGCTTTCTTT
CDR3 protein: CASSATGETAEAFF

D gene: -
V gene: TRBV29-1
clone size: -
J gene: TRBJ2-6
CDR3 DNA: TGCAGCGCCATGGGTACCTCTGGGGCCAACGTCCTGACTTTC
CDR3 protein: CSAMGTSGANVLTF

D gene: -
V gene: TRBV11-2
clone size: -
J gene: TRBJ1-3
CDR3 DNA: TGTGCCAGCAGCTTAGATGACAGTAGGTCGGACACCATATATTTT
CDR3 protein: CASSLDDSRSDTIYF

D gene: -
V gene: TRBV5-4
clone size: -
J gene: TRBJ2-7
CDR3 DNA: TGTGCCAGCAGCTCTCGACTCGCTCGTCTGGACGAGCAGTACTTC
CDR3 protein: CASSSRLARLDEQYF

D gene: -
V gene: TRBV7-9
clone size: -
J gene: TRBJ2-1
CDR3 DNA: TGTGCCAGCAGCTTAGCGGCAGGGCCTGGCAATGAGCAGTTCTTC
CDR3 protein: CASSLAAGPGNEQFF

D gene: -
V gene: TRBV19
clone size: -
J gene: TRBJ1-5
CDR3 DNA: TGTGCCAGTACCTCGGGTCCTTCCTATAGCAATCAGCCCCAGCATTTT
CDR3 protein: CASTSGPSYSNQPQHF

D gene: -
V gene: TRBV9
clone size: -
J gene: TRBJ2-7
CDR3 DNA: TGTGCCAGCAGCGTAGGTGGTAGCAGCTACGAGCAGTACTTC
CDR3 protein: CASSVGGSSYEQYF

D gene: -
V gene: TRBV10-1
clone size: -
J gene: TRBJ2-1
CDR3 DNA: TGCGCCAGCAGTGCCGGTGTGATGGGGTACAATGAGCAGTTCTTC
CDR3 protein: CASSAGVMGYNEQFF

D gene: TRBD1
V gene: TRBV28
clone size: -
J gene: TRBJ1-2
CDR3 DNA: TGTGCCAGCAGAGAAAGGACAGGGGGCTATGGCTACACCTTC
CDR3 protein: CASRERTGGYGYTF

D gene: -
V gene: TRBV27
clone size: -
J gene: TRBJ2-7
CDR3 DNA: TGTGCCAGCAGTCTTCTGGGACTTCCCGGGCCCTACGAGCAGTACTTC
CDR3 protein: CASSLLGLPGPYEQYF

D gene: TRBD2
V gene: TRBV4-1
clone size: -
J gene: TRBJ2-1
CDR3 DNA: TGCGCCAGCAGCCAAAATCTAGCGGGACGTGGCAATGAGCAGTTCTTC
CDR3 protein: CASSQNLAGRGNEQFF

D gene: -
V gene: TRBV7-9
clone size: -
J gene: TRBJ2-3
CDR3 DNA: TGTGCCAGCACCCGGCGACAGGCCCTTACGCAGTATTTT
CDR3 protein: CASTRRQALTQYF

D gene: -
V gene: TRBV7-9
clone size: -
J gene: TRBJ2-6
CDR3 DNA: TGTGCCAGCAGCTTAGGGGATATCCCTGGGGCCAACGTCCTGACTTTC
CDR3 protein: CASSLGDIPGANVLTF

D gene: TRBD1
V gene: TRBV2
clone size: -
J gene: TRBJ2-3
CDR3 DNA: TGTGCCAGCAGTGCCTTCCGGGACAGGTCCACAGATACGCAGTATTTT
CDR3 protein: CASSAFRDRSTDTQYF

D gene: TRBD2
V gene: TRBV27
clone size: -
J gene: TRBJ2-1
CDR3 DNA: TGTGCCAGCAGCTCGCTAGCGGGAGCTGAGAATGAGCAGTTCTTC
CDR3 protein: CASSSLAGAENEQFF

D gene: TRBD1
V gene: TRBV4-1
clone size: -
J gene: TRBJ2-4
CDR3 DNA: TGCGCCAGCAGCCAAACCGGGACAGGGGGCTACATTCAGTACTTC
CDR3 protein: CASSQTGTGGYIQYF

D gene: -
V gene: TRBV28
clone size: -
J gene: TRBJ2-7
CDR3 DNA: TGTGCCAGCAGTTCACCCCGGGGACGCATGTACCCCTACGAGCAGTACTTC
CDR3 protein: CASSSPRGRMYPYEQYF

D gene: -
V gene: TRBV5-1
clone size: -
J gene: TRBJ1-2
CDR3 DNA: TGCGCCAGCAGCGCCTCTTCTAGGGACTATGGCTACACCTTC
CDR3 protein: CASSASSRDYGYTF

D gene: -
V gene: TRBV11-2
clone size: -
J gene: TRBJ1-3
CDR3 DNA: TGTGCCAGCAGCTTAGATCCCCTTAGCTCTGGAAACACCATATATTTT
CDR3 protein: CASSLDPLSSGNTIYF

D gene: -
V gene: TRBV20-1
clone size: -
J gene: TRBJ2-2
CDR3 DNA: TGCAGTGCCACCAGAACCGGGGAGCTGTTTTTT
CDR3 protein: CSATRTGELFF

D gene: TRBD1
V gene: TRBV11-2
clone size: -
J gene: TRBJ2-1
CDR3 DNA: TGTGCCAGCAGCGGACAGGGAAGCTACAATGAGCAGTTCTTC
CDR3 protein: CASSGQGSYNEQFF

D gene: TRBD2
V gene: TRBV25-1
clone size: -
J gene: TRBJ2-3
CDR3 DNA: TGTGCCAGCAGTCCCTCAGGGCTAGCGGGAGTGGATACGCAGTATTTT
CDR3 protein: CASSPSGLAGVDTQYF

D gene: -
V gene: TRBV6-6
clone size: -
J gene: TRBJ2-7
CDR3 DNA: TGTGCCAGCGGGGACCCCAATCGGGGGTACTCCTACGAGCAGTACTTC
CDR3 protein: CASGDPNRGYSYEQYF

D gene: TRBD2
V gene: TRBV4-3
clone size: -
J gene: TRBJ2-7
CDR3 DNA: TGCGCCAGCAGCCTTACGGGAGGTAACTACGAGCAGTACTTC
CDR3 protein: CASSLTGGNYEQYF

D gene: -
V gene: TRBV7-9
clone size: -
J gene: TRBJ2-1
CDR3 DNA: TGTGCCAGCAGCTTAAGGGACTACAATGAGCAGTTCTTC
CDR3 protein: CASSLRDYNEQFF

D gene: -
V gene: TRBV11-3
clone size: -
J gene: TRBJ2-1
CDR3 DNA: TGTGCCAGCAGCTTAAGTCGCGGGTTGTACAATGAGCAGTTCTTC
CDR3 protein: CASSLSRGLYNEQFF

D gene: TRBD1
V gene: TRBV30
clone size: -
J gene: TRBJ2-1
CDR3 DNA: TGTGCCTGGAGTTTAGGGGGCCTGGTGGATGAGCAGTTCTTC
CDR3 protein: CAWSLGGLVDEQFF

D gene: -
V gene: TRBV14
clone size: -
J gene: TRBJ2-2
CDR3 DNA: TGTGCCAGCAGCCAAGATTTACAGGGAGGAACCGGGGAGCTGTTTTTT
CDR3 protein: CASSQDLQGGTGELFF

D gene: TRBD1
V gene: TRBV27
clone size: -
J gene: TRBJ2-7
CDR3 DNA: TGTGCCAGCAGTCCCAGGGGGCGCGAGGAATCCTACGAGCAGTACTTC
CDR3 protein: CASSPRGREESYEQYF

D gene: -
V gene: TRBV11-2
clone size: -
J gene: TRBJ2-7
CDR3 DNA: TGTGCCAGCAGCGAACTAAGCGAGCAGTACTTC
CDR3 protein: CASSELSEQYF

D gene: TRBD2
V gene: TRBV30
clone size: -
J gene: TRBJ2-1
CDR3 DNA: TGTGCCTGGAGACTAGCGGAAGTCCCCTACAATGAGCAGTTCTTC
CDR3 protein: CAWRLAEVPYNEQFF

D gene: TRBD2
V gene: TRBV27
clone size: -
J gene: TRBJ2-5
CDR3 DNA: TGTGCCAGCATGCGATGGACTAGCGGTCAAGAGACCCAGTACTTC
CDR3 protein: CASMRWTSGQETQYF

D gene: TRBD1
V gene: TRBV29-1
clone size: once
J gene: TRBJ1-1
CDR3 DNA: TGCAGCGTTGAGGAGGGGGCGGTGAACACTGAAGCTTTCTTT
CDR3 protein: CSVEEGAVNTEAFF

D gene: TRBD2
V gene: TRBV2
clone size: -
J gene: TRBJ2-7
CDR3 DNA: TGTGCCAGCAGTTCTAGCGGGAGGAGGAGATACGAGCAGTACTTC
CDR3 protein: CASSSSGRRRYEQYF

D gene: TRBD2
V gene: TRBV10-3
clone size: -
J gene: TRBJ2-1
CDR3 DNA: TGTGCCATCAGTGATACCGGGACTAGCGCATACAATGAGCAGTTCTTC
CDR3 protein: CAISDTGTSAYNEQFF

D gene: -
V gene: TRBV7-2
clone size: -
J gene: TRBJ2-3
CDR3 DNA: TGTGCCAGCAGCTATTCCAGGGAGAGATTTGGCACAGATACGCAGTATTTT
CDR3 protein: CASSYSRERFGTDTQYF